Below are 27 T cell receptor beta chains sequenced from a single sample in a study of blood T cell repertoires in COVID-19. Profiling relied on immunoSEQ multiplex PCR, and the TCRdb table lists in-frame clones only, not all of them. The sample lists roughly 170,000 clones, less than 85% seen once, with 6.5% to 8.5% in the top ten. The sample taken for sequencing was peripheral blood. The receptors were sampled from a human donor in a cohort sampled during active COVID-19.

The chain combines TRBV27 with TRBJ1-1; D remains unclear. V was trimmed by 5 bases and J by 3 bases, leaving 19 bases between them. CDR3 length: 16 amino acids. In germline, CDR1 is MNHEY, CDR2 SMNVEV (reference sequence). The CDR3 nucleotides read TGTGCCAGCAGTCCCCTCGTGGCGGGTGAGGACACTGAAGCTTTCTTT. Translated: CASSPLVAGEDTEAFF.

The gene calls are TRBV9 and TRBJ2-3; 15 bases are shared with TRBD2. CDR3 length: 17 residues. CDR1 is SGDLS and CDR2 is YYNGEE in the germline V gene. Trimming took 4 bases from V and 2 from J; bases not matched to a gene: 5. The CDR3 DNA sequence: TGTGCCAGCAGCCACGGACTAGCGGGGGGGATCACAGATACGCAGTATTTT. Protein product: CASSHGLAGGITDTQYF.

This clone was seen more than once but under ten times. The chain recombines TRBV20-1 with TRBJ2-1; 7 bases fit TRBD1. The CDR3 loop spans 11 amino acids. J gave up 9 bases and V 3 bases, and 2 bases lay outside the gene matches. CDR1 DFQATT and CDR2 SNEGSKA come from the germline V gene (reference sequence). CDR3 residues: CSASQGVEQFF. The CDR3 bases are TGCAGTGCTAGCCAGGGGGTTGAGCAGTTCTTC.

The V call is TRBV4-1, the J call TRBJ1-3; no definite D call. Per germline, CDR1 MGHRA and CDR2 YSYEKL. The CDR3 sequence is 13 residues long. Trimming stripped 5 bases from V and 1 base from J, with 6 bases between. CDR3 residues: CASSTISGNTIYF. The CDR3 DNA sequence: TGCGCCAGCAGCACTATTTCTGGAAACACCATATATTTT.

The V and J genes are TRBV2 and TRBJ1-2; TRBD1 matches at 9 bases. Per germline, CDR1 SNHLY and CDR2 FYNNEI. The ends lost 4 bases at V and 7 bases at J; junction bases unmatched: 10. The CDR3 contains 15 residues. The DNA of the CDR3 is TGTGCCAGCAGTGGGGACAGGGCGGGGGGCCGTGGCTACACCTTC. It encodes CASSGDRAGGRGYTF.

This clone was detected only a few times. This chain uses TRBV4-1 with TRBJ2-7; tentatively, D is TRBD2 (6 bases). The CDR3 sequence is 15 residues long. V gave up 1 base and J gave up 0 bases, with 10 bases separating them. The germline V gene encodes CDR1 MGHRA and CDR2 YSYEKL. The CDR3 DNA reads TGCGCCAGCAGCCAAGGGGGCGGGGTCTCCTACGAGCAGTACTTC. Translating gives CASSQGGGVSYEQYF.

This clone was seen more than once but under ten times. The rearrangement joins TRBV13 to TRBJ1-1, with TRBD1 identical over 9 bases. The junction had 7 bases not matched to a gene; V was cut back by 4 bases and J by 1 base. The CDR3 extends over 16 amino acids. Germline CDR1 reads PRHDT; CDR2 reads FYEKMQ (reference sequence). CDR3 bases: TGTGCCAGCAGCTCCGGAGCGGGACAGGGGAACACTGAAGCTTTCTTT. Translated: CASSSGAGQGNTEAFF. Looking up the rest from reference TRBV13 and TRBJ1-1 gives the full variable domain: AAGVIQSPRHLIKEKRETATLKCYPIPRHDTVYWYQQGPGQDPQFLISFYEKMQSDKGSIPDRFSAQQFSDYHSELNMSSLELGDSALYFCASSSGAGQGNTEAFFGQGTRLTVV.

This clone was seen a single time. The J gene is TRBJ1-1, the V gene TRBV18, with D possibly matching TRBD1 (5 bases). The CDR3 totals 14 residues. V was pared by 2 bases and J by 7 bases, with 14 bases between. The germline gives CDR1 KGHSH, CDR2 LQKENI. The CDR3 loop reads CASSPSGGSVEAFF. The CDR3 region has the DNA TGTGCCAGCTCACCATCGGGGGGATCCGTTGAAGCTTTCTTT.

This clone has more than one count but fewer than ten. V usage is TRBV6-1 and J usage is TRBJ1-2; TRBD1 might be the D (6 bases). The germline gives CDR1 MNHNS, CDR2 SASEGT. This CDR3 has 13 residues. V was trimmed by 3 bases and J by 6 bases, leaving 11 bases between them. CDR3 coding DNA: TGTGCCAGCAGTGATCGACAGGTTGATGGCTACACCTTC. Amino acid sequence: CASSDRQVDGYTF.

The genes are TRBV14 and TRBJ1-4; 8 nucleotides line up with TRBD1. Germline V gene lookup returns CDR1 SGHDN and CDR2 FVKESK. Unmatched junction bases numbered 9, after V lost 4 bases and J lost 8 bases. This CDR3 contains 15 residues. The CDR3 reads CASSRTGQVQEKLFF. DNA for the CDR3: TGTGCCAGCAGCCGAACGGGACAGGTTCAGGAAAAACTGTTTTTT.

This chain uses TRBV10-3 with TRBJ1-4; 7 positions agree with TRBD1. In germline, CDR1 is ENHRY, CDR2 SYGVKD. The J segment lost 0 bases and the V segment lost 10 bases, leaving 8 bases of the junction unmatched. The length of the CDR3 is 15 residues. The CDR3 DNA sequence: TGTGCCACGTCCCGGGACAGTGCAACTAATGAAAAACTGTTTTTT. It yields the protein CATSRDSATNEKLFF.

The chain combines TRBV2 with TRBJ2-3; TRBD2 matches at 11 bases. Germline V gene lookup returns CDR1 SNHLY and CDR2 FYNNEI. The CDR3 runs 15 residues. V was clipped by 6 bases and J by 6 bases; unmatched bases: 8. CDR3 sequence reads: CASRPTSGGADTQYF. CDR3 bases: TGTGCCAGCAGACCCACTAGCGGGGGAGCTGATACGCAGTATTTT.

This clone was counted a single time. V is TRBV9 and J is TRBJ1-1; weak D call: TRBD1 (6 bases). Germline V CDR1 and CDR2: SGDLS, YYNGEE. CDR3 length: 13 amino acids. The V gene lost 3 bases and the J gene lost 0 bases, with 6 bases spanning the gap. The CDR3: CASSDRVNTEAFF. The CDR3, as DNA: TGTGCCAGCAGCGACAGGGTGAACACTGAAGCTTTCTTT.

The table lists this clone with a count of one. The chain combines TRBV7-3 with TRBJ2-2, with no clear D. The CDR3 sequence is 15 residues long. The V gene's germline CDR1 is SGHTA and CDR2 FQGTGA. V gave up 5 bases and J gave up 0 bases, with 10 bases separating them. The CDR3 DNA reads TGTGCCAGCAGCCAAATCCCTACGAACACCGGGGAGCTGTTTTTT. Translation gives CASSQIPTNTGELFF.

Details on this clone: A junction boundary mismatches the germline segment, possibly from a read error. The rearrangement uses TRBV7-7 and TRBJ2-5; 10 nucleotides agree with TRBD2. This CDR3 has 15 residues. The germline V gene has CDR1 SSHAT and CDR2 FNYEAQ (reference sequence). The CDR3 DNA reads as TGTGCTAGCAGCCAGATCGGGGGACTAGCGGAGACCCAGTACTTC. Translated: CASSQIGGLAETQYF.

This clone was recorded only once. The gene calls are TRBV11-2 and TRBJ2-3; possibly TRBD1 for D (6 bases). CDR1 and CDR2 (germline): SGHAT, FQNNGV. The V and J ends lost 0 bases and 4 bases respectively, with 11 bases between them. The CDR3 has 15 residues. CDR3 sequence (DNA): TGTGCCAGCAGCTTAGAGGGGGCTCGGGCAGATACGCAGTATTTT. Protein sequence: CASSLEGARADTQYF.

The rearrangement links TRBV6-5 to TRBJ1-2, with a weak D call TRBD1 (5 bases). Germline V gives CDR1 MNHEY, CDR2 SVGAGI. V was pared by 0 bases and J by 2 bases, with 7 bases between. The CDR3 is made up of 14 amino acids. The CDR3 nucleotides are TGTGCCAGCAGTTACTCGGAGGGGAACTATGGCTACACCTTC. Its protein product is CASSYSEGNYGYTF.

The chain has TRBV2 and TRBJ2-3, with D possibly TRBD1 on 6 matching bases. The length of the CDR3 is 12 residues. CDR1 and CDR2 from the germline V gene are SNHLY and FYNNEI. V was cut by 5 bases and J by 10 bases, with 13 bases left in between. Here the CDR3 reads CASSLTGTAQYF. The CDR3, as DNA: TGTGCCAGCAGTTTAACAGGGACGGCGCAGTATTTT.

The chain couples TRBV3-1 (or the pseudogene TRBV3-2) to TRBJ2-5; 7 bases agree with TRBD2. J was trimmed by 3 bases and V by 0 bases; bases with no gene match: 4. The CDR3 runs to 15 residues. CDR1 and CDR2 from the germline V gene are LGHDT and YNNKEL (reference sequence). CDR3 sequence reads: CASSQDGRAEETQYF. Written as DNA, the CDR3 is TGTGCCAGCAGCCAAGATGGGAGGGCGGAAGAGACCCAGTACTTC.

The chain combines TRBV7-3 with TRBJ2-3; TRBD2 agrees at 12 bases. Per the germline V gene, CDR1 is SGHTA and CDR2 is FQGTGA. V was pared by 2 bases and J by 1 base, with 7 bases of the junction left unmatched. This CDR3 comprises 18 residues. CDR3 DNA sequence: TGTGCCAGCAGCTTAGGGCTAGCGGGGGGGCCTGGCACAGATACGCAGTATTTT. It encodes CASSLGLAGGPGTDTQYF. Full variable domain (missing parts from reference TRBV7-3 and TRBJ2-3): GAGVSQTPSNKVTEKGKYVELRCDPISGHTALYWYRQSLGQGPEFLIYFQGTGAADDSGLPNDRFFAVRPEGSVSTLKIQRTERGDSAVYLCASSLGLAGGPGTDTQYFGPGTRLTVL.

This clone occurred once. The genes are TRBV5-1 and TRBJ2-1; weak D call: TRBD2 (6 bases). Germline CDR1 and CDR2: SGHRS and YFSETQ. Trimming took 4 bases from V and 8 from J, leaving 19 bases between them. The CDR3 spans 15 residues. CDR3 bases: TGCGCCAGCAGCAGCTCCACTAGCTCGAATTATGAGCAGTTCTTC. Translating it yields CASSSSTSSNYEQFF.

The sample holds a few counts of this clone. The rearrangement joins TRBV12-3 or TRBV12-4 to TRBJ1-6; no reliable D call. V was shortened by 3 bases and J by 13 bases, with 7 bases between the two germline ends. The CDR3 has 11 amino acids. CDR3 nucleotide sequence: TGTGCCAGCAGTTTCGGAGGGCCCCTCCACTTT. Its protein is CASSFGGPLHF.

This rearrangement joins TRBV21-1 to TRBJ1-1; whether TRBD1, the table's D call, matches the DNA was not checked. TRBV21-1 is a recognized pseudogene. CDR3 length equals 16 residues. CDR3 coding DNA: TGTGCCAGCAGCTTAAAAGGGGTTAACAGAGGCACTGAAGCTTTCTTT. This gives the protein CASSLKGVNRGTEAFF.

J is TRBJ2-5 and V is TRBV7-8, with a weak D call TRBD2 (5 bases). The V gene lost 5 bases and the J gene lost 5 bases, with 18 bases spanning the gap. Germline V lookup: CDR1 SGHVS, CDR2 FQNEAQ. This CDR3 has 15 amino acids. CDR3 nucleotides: TGTGCCAGCAGCATCCAGTGGCCGGAGGTGGAGACCCAGTACTTC. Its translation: CASSIQWPEVETQYF.

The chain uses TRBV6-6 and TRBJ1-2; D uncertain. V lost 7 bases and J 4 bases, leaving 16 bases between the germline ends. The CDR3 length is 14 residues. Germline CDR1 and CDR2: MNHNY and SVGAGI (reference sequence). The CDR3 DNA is TGTGCCAGCACCTTACTAGTGGCCATCTATGGCTACACCTTC. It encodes CASTLLVAIYGYTF.

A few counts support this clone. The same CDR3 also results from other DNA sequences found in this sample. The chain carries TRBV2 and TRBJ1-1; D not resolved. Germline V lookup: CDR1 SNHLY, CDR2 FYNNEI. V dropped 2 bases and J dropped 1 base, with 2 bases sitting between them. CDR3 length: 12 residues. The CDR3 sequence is CASSEQNTEAFF. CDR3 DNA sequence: TGTGCCAGCAGTGAACAGAACACTGAAGCTTTCTTT.

This CDR3 is CASSEGLGYGYTF. The CDR3 region has the DNA TGTGCCAGCAGTGAAGGGCTTGGCTATGGCTACACCTTC. The genes are TRBV6-1 and TRBJ1-2; D uncertain. The CDR3 consists of 13 residues. V lost 1 base to trimming and J lost 4 bases, with 7 bases between them. Germline V gene data show CDR1 as MNHNS and CDR2 as SASEGT.